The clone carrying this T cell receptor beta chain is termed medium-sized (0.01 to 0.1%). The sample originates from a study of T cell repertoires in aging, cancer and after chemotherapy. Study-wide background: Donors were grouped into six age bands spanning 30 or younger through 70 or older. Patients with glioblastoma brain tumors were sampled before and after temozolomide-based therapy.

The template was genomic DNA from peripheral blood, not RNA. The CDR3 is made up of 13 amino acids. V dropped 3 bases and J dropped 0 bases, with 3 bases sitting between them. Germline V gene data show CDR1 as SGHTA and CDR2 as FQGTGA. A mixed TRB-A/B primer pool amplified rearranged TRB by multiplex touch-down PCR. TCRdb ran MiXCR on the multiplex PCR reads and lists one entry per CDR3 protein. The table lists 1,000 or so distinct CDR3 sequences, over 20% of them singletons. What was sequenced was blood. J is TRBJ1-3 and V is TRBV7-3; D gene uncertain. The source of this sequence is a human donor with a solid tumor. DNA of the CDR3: TGTGCCAGCAGCTTGACCTCTGGAAACACCATATATTTT. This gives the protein CASSLTSGNTIYF.